The 29 T cell receptor beta chains presented below share a single source sample, sequenced in a study of memory CD4+ T cells and cytomegalovirus serostatus. The sort gate was single viable CD3+CD4+CD8-CD45RO+ cells for memory CD4+ T cells. Method: immunoSEQ multiplex PCR; TCRdb's copy keeps in-frame clones and lacks some. The sample includes roughly 86,000 clones, 75% to 90% seen only once; the top ten take around 3.6%. Sequenced sample: memory CD4+ T cells from blood. These receptor sequences come from an adult in good health and CMV-seropositive.

The chain is built from TRBV29-1 and TRBJ2-7, with 7 nucleotides matching TRBD1. The CDR3 runs to 14 residues. Germline V gene sequence: CDR1 SQVTM, CDR2 ANQGSEA. J lost 0 bases, V lost 5 bases, and 7 bases had no gene match. In DNA form, the CDR3 reads TGCAGCGTTCTCAGGGGGATTAGCTCCTACGAGCAGTACTTC. This translates into CSVLRGISSYEQYF.

V usage is TRBV5-1 and J usage is TRBJ2-7; D unclear. The CDR3 spans 14 residues. The germline V gene has CDR1 SGHRS and CDR2 YFSETQ. With 4 bases removed from V and 5 bases from J, the gap between germline ends came to 16 bases. The CDR3 loop reads CASSLLLGVNEQYF. In DNA, the CDR3 is TGCGCCAGCAGCCTCCTATTGGGTGTTAACGAGCAGTACTTC.

This rearrangement joins TRBV7-2 to TRBJ2-7; TRBD2 matches at 13 bases. CDR1 SGHTA and CDR2 FQGNSA come from the germline V gene. There are 14 residues in the CDR3. Losses at the gene ends were 5 bases for V and 6 bases for J; bases not matched to a gene: 4. The CDR3 loop reads CASSGLAGVAEQYF. The DNA for the CDR3 is TGTGCCAGCAGCGGACTAGCGGGAGTAGCCGAGCAGTACTTC.

The genes are TRBV6-5 and TRBJ2-1, with D uncertain. The CDR3 length is 15 residues. Trimming took off 5 bases at V and 0 bases at J, with 11 bases between the two ends. Germline CDR1 is MNHEY and CDR2 is SVGAGI. CDR3 coding DNA: TGTGCCAGCAGTGCTCAGGTTAGCTCCTACAATGAGCAGTTCTTC. Translated: CASSAQVSSYNEQFF.

CDR3 in amino acids: CASTIKRGNTEAFF. The CDR3 DNA reads TGTGCCAGCACCATAAAACGGGGGAACACTGAAGCTTTCTTT. The chain links TRBV6-1 to TRBJ1-1; D call uncertain. The CDR3 length is 14 residues. From germline, CDR1 is MNHNS and CDR2 SASEGT. V shed 7 bases and J shed 1 base, with 13 bases lying between them.

The chain is built from TRBV18 and TRBJ1-2; no reliable D call. CDR1 KGHSH and CDR2 LQKENI come from the germline V gene. The CDR3 totals 16 residues. Deletions cut 3 bases from V and 13 bases from J, with 27 bases between. In DNA, the CDR3 is TGTGCCAGCTCACCTACGGTTATCGGAACGAGGTCCGTGTTCACCTTC. Its translation: CASSPTVIGTRSVFTF.

The J gene is TRBJ1-5, the V gene TRBV6-4, with D perhaps TRBD1 (6 bases). CDR3 length equals 17 residues. V was pared by 10 bases and J by 5 bases, with 27 bases between. CDR1 is MRHNA and CDR2 is SNTAGT in the germline V gene. For the CDR3, the DNA is TGTGCCACCCACAAATGGGGGGGGCGCGAGTATCATCAGCCCCAGCATTTT. Its protein product is CATHKWGGREYHQPQHF.

The V call is TRBV21-1, the J call TRBJ2-7; the table's D gene call, TRBD2, was not cross checked with the DNA. TRBV21-1 is a pseudogene locus. The length of the CDR3 is 19 residues. The CDR3 is CASSKVCSLAEQVTYEQYF. The CDR3 nucleotides read TGTGCCAGCAGCAAAGTATGCTCCCTAGCGGAGCAAGTTACCTACGAGCAGTACTTC.

V usage is TRBV5-4 and J usage is TRBJ2-5; tentatively, D is TRBD1 or TRBD2 (5 bases each). Germline CDR1 SGHNT, CDR2 YYREEE (reference sequence). The CDR3 spans 14 residues. Trimming took off 1 base at V and 4 bases at J, with 11 bases between the two ends. The CDR3 DNA reads as TGTGCCAGCAGCTTGTCGAGGGGAAGAGAGACCCAGTACTTC. As protein: CASSLSRGRETQYF.

The rearrangement links TRBV7-9 to TRBJ1-3, with D possibly matching TRBD1 (6 bases). V lost 5 bases to trimming and J lost 0 bases, with 11 bases between them. The CDR3 is made up of 15 amino acids. Per the germline V gene, CDR1 is SEHNR and CDR2 is FQNEAQ (reference sequence). CDR3 DNA sequence: TGTGCCAGCAGCCGCCAGACAGGCTCTGGAAACACCATATATTTT. It is translated as CASSRQTGSGNTIYF.

V usage is TRBV19 and J usage is TRBJ1-5; 8 bases map to TRBD1. Trimming took 5 bases from V and 3 from J; bases not matched to a gene: 3. This CDR3 has 14 amino acids. Germline V gene data show CDR1 as LNHDA and CDR2 as SQIVND (reference sequence). Here the CDR3 DNA reads TGTGCCAGTAGTGCGGACAGGGCCAATCAGCCCCAGCATTTT. Translating gives CASSADRANQPQHF.

The J gene is TRBJ1-2, the V gene TRBV28; 7 bases fit TRBD1. The CDR3 contains 16 residues. CDR1 is MDHEN and CDR2 is SYDVKM in the germline V gene. V shed 3 bases, J shed 8 bases, and the junction held 15 bases outside the gene matches. The CDR3 bases are TGTGCCAGCAGTTTCCAAATTGCATCAGGGGGGGGCGGCTACACCTTC. Protein: CASSFQIASGGGGYTF.

The chain combines TRBV9 with TRBJ2-6, with D possibly TRBD1 on 6 matching bases. This CDR3 has 17 residues. V was trimmed by 1 base and J by 0 bases, leaving 11 bases between them. Germline lookup yields CDR1 SGDLS and CDR2 YYNGEE. The CDR3 is CASSVSTGISGANVLTF. For the CDR3, the DNA is TGTGCCAGCAGCGTAAGCACAGGGATCTCTGGGGCCAACGTCCTGACTTTC.

This clone appeared a few times. CDR3 sequence reads: CASSSRGAQGGENQPQHF. Written as DNA, the CDR3 is TGTGCCAGCAGTTCTAGGGGGGCACAAGGAGGGGAGAATCAGCCCCAGCATTTT. The chain is built from TRBV28 and TRBJ1-5; a weak D match, TRBD1 (6 bases). Trimming cost V 4 bases and J 4 bases, with 23 bases left between them. Per germline, CDR1 MDHEN and CDR2 SYDVKM. The CDR3 covers 18 residues.

The chain joins TRBV28 to TRBJ2-1, with 10 bases that match TRBD2. The CDR3 has 17 amino acids. From germline, CDR1 is MDHEN and CDR2 SYDVKM. V shed 4 bases and J 3 bases; nucleotides not matched to a gene: 9. CDR3 nucleotide sequence: TGTGCCAGCAGTTCCCCTCTAGCGGGAGTACTCTACAATGAGCAGTTCTTC. Translation gives CASSSPLAGVLYNEQFF.

The chain links TRBV6-1 to TRBJ2-1; TRBD1 matches at 7 bases. The CDR3 is 15 amino acids. Per germline, CDR1 MNHNS and CDR2 SASEGT. Unmatched junction bases numbered 6, after V lost 5 bases and J lost 2 bases. The CDR3 reads CASSRGTVTYNEQFF. CDR3 coding DNA: TGTGCCAGCAGTCGAGGGACAGTCACCTACAATGAGCAGTTCTTC.

The V gene is TRBV27, the J gene TRBJ1-2, with 8 bases lining up with TRBD1. The CDR3 has 14 amino acids. J was trimmed by 3 bases and V by 5 bases; bases with no gene match: 5. From germline, CDR1 is MNHEY and CDR2 SMNVEV (reference sequence). The CDR3 sequence: CASSPQGADYGYTF. The CDR3 nucleotides are TGTGCCAGCAGTCCCCAGGGGGCGGACTATGGCTACACCTTC.

This sequence joins TRBV7-8 and TRBJ2-7, with D possibly matching TRBD1 (6 bases). Trimming shortened V by 5 bases and J by 5 bases, and 10 bases separated the two germline ends. This CDR3 spans 12 amino acids. In germline, CDR1 is SGHVS, CDR2 FQNEAQ. CDR3 coding DNA: TGTGCCAGCAGCAAGGGGGAGAACGAGCAGTACTTC. Protein product: CASSKGENEQYF.

The genes are TRBV6-5 and TRBJ1-1; 8 bases agree with TRBD1. The V gene's germline CDR1 is MNHEY and CDR2 SVGAGI. The CDR3 has 14 amino acids. V shed 6 bases and J 2 bases; nucleotides not matched to a gene: 5. Here the CDR3 DNA reads TGTGCCAGCAGGGTTGACAGGGGTAACACTGAAGCTTTCTTT. It is translated as CASRVDRGNTEAFF.

V gene TRBV18 combines with J gene TRBJ2-2; D not resolved. Germline loops: CDR1 KGHSH, CDR2 LQKENI. The length of the CDR3 is 12 residues. V was pared by 5 bases and J by 3 bases, with 4 bases between. The CDR3 bases are TGTGCCAGCTCAACGGACACCGGGGAGCTGTTTTTT. It is translated as CASSTDTGELFF. Complete variable domain (other parts from reference TRBV18 and TRBJ2-2): NAGVMQNPRHLVRRRGQEARLRCSPMKGHSHVYWYRQLPEEGLKFMVYLQKENIIDESGMPKERFSAEFPKEGPSILRIQQVVRGDSAAYFCASSTDTGELFFGEGSRLTVL.

The chain uses TRBV7-9 and TRBJ2-1; 11 positions match TRBD2. With V trimmed by 5 bases and J by 11 bases, 5 bases remained unmatched. Germline CDR1 SEHNR, CDR2 FQNEAQ (reference sequence). This CDR3 has 13 amino acids. For the CDR3, the DNA is TGTGCCAGCAGCATCGGGACTAGCGGACAGCAGTTCTTC. This translates into CASSIGTSGQQFF.

The chain links TRBV7-9 to TRBJ2-5; D might be TRBD1 (6 bases). CDR3 length: 14 residues. Trimming pared 5 bases from V and 1 base from J, leaving 11 bases between. Germline V CDR1 and CDR2: SEHNR, FQNEAQ (reference sequence). The CDR3 loop reads CASSITGPQETQYF. CDR3 DNA sequence: TGTGCCAGCAGCATTACAGGGCCCCAAGAGACCCAGTACTTC.

The chain uses TRBV28 and TRBJ1-4; tentative D call: TRBD1 (5 bases). The V end was cut by 8 bases, the J end by 8 bases, with 18 bases between. In germline, CDR1 is MDHEN, CDR2 SYDVKM. CDR3 length: 14 amino acids. CDR3 residues: CASGPGGHREKLFF. CDR3 nucleotide sequence: TGTGCCAGCGGCCCGGGGGGTCATAGGGAAAAACTGTTTTTT.

This chain connects TRBV4-3 to TRBJ2-5, with D possibly TRBD1 on 6 matching bases. CDR1 is LGHNA, CDR2 YSLEER, per germline. Trimming pared 9 bases from V and 4 bases from J, leaving 21 bases between. This CDR3 is 15 amino acids long. The CDR3 spells CARSRGLFGGETQYF. The CDR3 nucleotides read TGCGCCAGGAGTAGGGGGTTGTTCGGTGGAGAGACCCAGTACTTC.

This chain connects TRBV10-3 to TRBJ2-1; D is unclear. CDR1 is ENHRY, CDR2 SYGVKD, per germline. V was clipped by 3 bases and J by 9 bases, with 15 bases between them. There are 14 residues in the CDR3. The CDR3 region has the DNA TGTGCCATCAGTGATGAGGTCGAGAGTATTGAGCAGTTCTTC. This gives the protein CAISDEVESIEQFF.

The chain is built from TRBV9 and TRBJ2-7; 8 nucleotides agree with TRBD2. This CDR3 is 14 amino acids long. V shed 4 bases, J shed 2 bases, and the junction held 5 bases outside the gene matches. Per germline, CDR1 SGDLS and CDR2 YYNGEE. The DNA of the CDR3 is TGTGCCAGCAGCCCTAGCGGGCATACCTACGAGCAGTACTTC. This gives the protein CASSPSGHTYEQYF.

The chain employs TRBV28 and TRBJ2-6, with D perhaps matching TRBD2 (5 bases). The germline V gene encodes CDR1 MDHEN and CDR2 SYDVKM. The V end was cut by 4 bases, the J end by 1 base, with 5 bases between. CDR3 length: 14 residues. CDR3 sequence: CASSSGSGANVLTF. The DNA of the CDR3 is TGTGCCAGCAGTTCGGGGTCTGGGGCCAACGTCCTGACTTTC.

The V call is TRBV28, the J call TRBJ1-2; D gene unclear. Germline V CDR1 and CDR2: MDHEN, SYDVKM. Trimming stripped 6 bases from V and 5 bases from J, with 16 bases between. This CDR3 is 14 amino acids long. This CDR3 is CASRATGEGYGYTF. As DNA, the CDR3 is TGTGCCAGCAGAGCCACCGGTGAGGGATATGGCTACACCTTC.

This clone has just a few counts. The chain couples TRBV7-6 to TRBJ2-2; 8 nucleotides line up with TRBD1. The J segment lost 4 bases and the V segment lost 1 base, leaving 2 bases of the junction unmatched. CDR3 length equals 15 residues. The germline V gene has CDR1 SGHVS and CDR2 FNYEAQ. This chain's CDR3 is CASSLGQGITGELFF. CDR3 in DNA: TGTGCCAGCAGCTTAGGACAGGGGATCACCGGGGAGCTGTTTTTT.